A single TCR beta chain is shown here with its context. Its antigen is unknown. This specimen comes from a study of shared clonotypes between healthy human individuals. Study details: Aged between 18 and 49, the donors were two women and a few men.

Germline assignment: CDR1 MDHEN and CDR2 SYDVKM. The V and J ends lost 2 bases and 4 bases, in that order; junction bases with no gene match: 16. This CDR3 has 18 amino acids. Terminally differentiated effector memory CD45RA+ cells were excluded from the naive CD8 cells, which were CD45RO-negative and positively selected for CCR7. Method: immunoSEQ multiplex PCR; TCRdb's copy keeps in-frame clones and lacks some. The table has around 1.9 million clones, more than 85% seen once; the top ten hold 1.5% to 2%. The study's findings and limits: Memory subsets generally showed lower estimated richness than naive subsets. Only blood was sampled; tissue repertoires likely differ. Lower generation probabilities were found for non-shared clonotypes than for those shared by all four donors.

Sequencing was performed on naive CD8+ T cells from PBMCs. This receptor was obtained from a man younger than 35 in good health. Some clones in this sample may be carry-over from other donors' samples. The gene calls are TRBV28 and TRBJ1-1; 7 nucleotides line up with TRBD1. The DNA for the CDR3 is TGTGCCAGCAGTTTAGGCCCCCGTGGGGGGCGGACAGGCACTGAAGCTTTCTTT. This sequence encodes CASSLGPRGGRTGTEAFF.